These 30 T cell receptor beta chains came from one sample sequenced in a study of T cells in women clearing cervical HPV infection. The repertoire was sequenced with immunoSEQ multiplex PCR; TCRdb's copy has only in-frame clones and lacks some. The sample holds around 28,000 clones. Sequenced material: blood buffy coat. The receptors shown here come from a woman aged 18-70 years with a cervical HPV16 infection that either progressed to CIN3+ or cleared (not recorded which).

Concerning this clone: The read halts 3 residues ahead of the CDR3 end, with the missing end drawn from the germline J gene. The rearrangement links TRBV7-8 to TRBJ1-1; D uncertain. V was cut by 2 bases and J by 4 bases, with 11 bases left in between. The CDR3 runs to 14 residues. Germline CDR1 reads SGHVS; CDR2 reads FQNEAQ. The CDR3 DNA, read in part, is TGTGCCAGCAGCTTAATGGCCCCAACCACTGAA. This gives the protein CASSLMAPTTE. The whole CDR3 is CASSLMAPTTEAFF.

Details on this clone: One junction end disagrees with the germline gene, perhaps due to a read error. The CDR3 end lies 3 residues beyond the end of the read and is filled in from the germline J gene. The rearrangement joins TRBV29-1 to TRBJ2-2, with 11 bases aligning to TRBD1. The CDR3 covers 14 residues. In germline, CDR1 is SQVTM, CDR2 ANQGSEA. CDR3 sequence reads: CSVAPDRGRGKLFF. Partial CDR3 DNA: TGCAGCGTTGCCCCGGACAGGGGGCGCGGGAAG.

Concerning this clone: The read ends 3 residues shy of where the CDR3 ends; the end is completed using the germline J gene. This chain connects TRBV7-2 to TRBJ1-2; 7 bases align to TRBD1. From germline, CDR1 is SGHTA and CDR2 FQGNSA. The CDR3 is 15 residues long. The CDR3 reads CASSPSAGNRGGYTF. The part of the CDR3 DNA that was read is TGTGCCAGCAGCCCCTCAGCAGGGAACAGGGGAGGC.

The sequenced CDR3 bases are TGCGCCAGCAGCTTGGATCGGGGAAACTATGGT. Its translation is CASSLDRGNYG. The full CDR3 protein is CASSLDRGNYGQYF. The chain carries TRBV5-1 and TRBJ2-4; a weak D match, TRBD2 (5 bases). The sequence runs out 3 residues before the end of the CDR3; the remainder is reconstructed from the germline J gene. Germline V gene data show CDR1 as SGHRS and CDR2 as YFSETQ. The CDR3 runs 14 residues.

Details on this clone: Read data end 3 residues before the CDR3 end; the end is taken from the germline J gene. The chain couples TRBV7-3 to TRBJ2-5; 7 nucleotides line up with TRBD2. The CDR3 sequence is 13 residues long. CDR1 and CDR2 from the germline V gene are SGHTA and FQGTGA. J was trimmed by 3 bases and V by 5 bases; bases with no gene match: 3. CDR3 bases read: TGTGCCAGCAGCATAAGCGGGGAAGAGACC. Its protein is CASSISGEET. The full CDR3 is CASSISGEETQYF.

The CDR3 is CSAQGHGNEKLFF. CDR3 bases read: TGCAGTGCCCAGGGGCATGGTAATGAAAAG. This sequence joins TRBV20-1 and TRBJ2-2; maybe TRBD1 (6 bases). The read gets to within 3 residues of the CDR3 end, and the germline J gene fills in the rest. CDR1 DFQATT and CDR2 SNEGSKA come from the germline V gene (reference sequence). The CDR3 totals 13 residues.

Concerning this clone: The read is 3 residues too short to cover the CDR3 end, so that end is filled in from the germline J gene. The J gene is TRBJ1-1, the V gene TRBV7-2; TRBD1 aligns across 10 bases. CDR1 is SGHTA, CDR2 FQGNSA, per germline. This CDR3 region has 15 residues. The CDR3: CASSPRTGGNLRAFF. Incomplete CDR3 DNA: TGTGCCAGCAGCCCAAGGACAGGGGGGAACCTTCGG.

Points on this clone: The read is 3 residues too short to cover the CDR3 end, so that end is filled in from the germline J gene. This chain uses TRBV7-2 with TRBJ1-2; TRBD1 is a possible D gene (5 bases). Germline V gives CDR1 SGHTA, CDR2 FQGNSA. This CDR3 is 12 amino acids long. The DNA read from the CDR3 is TGTGCCACCGGGGGGACTCGCTACGAC. Translated, it gives CATGGTRYD. The CDR3 reads in full as CATGGTRYDYTF. Filled out from reference TRBV7-2 and TRBJ1-2, the complete variable domain reads GAGVSQSPSNKVTEKGKDVELRCDPISGHTALYWYRQSLGQGLEFLIYFQGNSAPDKSGLPSDRFSAERTGGSVSTLTIQRTQQEDSAVYLCATGGTRYDYTFGSGTRLTVV.

Comment on this clone: The read falls 3 residues short of the CDR3 end, and the missing part is taken from the germline J gene. The J gene is TRBJ2-3, the V gene TRBV29-1, with D unresolved. The ends were cut back, 7 bases at V and 2 bases at J, with 10 bases in the middle. There are 12 residues in the CDR3. The germline gives CDR1 SQVTM, CDR2 ANQGSEA. The CDR3 is CSARTFTDTQYF. The CDR3 DNA, read in part, is TGCAGCGCCAGAACCTTCACAGATACG.

About this clone itself: The DNA ends 3 residues before the CDR3 does, and the rest of the CDR3 is filled in from the germline J gene. Other DNA variants within this sample encode the same CDR3. This chain links TRBV6-2 or TRBV6-3 with TRBJ2-2; 7 positions match TRBD1. V shed 7 bases and J 9 bases; nucleotides not matched to a gene: 17. Germline V lookup: CDR1 MNHEY, CDR2 SVGEGT. This CDR3 comprises 16 residues. CDR3 DNA, as far as it was read: TGTGCCAGCATCCTGGGGACCGGGACAGCTCTAAGGGAG. Amino acid sequence: CASILGTGTALRE. The CDR3 reads in full as CASILGTGTALRELFF.

With respect to this clone: The read is 3 residues too short to cover the CDR3 end, so that end is filled in from the germline J gene. The chain links TRBV7-8 to TRBJ2-3, with D uncertain. The CDR3 spans 13 residues. Trimming removed 2 bases at V and 5 bases at J, with 8 bases between. Per the germline V gene, CDR1 is SGHVS and CDR2 is FQNEAQ. CDR3 DNA, as far as it was read: TGTGCCAGCAGCTTAAGGTTTGAAGATACG. Translated, it gives CASSLRFEDT. The complete CDR3 protein is CASSLRFEDTQYF.

CDR3 sequence reads: CASSSRQENSPLHF. CDR3 bases read: TGTGCCAGCAGCTCCCGACAGGAGAATTCACCC. The rearrangement joins TRBV7-3 to TRBJ1-6; tentative D call: TRBD1 (6 bases). The read falls 3 residues short of the CDR3 end, and the missing part is taken from the germline J gene. The V end lost 4 bases, the J end lost 7 bases, and 11 bases lay between the germline ends. There are 14 residues in the CDR3. Germline V lookup: CDR1 SGHTA, CDR2 FQGTGA. The variable domain in full, with the rest retrieved from reference TRBV7-3 and TRBJ1-6, is GAGVSQTPSNKVTEKGKYVELRCDPISGHTALYWYRQSLGQGPEFLIYFQGTGAADDSGLPNDRFFAVRPEGSVSTLKIQRTERGDSAVYLCASSSRQENSPLHFGNGTRLTVT.

As regards this clone: The read terminates 3 residues ahead of where the CDR3 ends, so the germline J gene completes it. The rearrangement joins TRBV19 to TRBJ1-2, with 8 bases matching TRBD1. This CDR3 is 15 amino acids long. Germline-derived CDR1 and CDR2 are LNHDA and SQIVND (reference sequence). Here the CDR3 reads CASSTSLDRGGGYTF. The sequenced part of the CDR3 DNA is TGTGCCAGTAGTACTTCCCTCGACAGGGGAGGCGGC. The full variable domain, with the rest looked up from reference TRBV19 and TRBJ1-2, is DGGITQSPKYLFRKEGQNVTLSCEQNLNHDAMYWYRQDPGQGLRLIYYSQIVNDFQKGDIAEGYSVSREKKESFPLTVTSAQKNPTAFYLCASSTSLDRGGGYTFGSGTRLTVV.

On this clone itself: The read falls 3 residues short of the CDR3 end, and the missing part is taken from the germline J gene. The J gene is TRBJ2-1, the V gene TRBV7-8; unclear D gene. V lost 8 bases and J lost 1, with 15 bases in between. The CDR3 sequence is 15 residues long. Germline CDR1 is SGHVS and CDR2 is FQNEAQ. CDR3 DNA (partial): TGTGCCAGCGGGCCCTCAAAGGCTTCCTACAATGAG. It codes for CASGPSKASYNE. The full CDR3 is CASGPSKASYNEQFF.

In regard to this clone: The read terminates 3 residues before the CDR3 end, so the remaining end is supplied by the germline J gene. The rearrangement links TRBV30 to TRBJ2-7; no firm D call. The CDR3 runs 12 residues. V lost 0 bases and J 5 bases, leaving 8 bases between the germline ends. CDR1 GTSNPN and CDR2 SVGIG come from the germline V gene (reference sequence). CDR3 protein: CAWSVYADEQYF. Incomplete CDR3 DNA: TGTGCCTGGAGTGTTTATGCGGACGAG.

Concerning this clone: At one boundary the junction diverges from the germline segment, which might be a read error. CDR3 bases read: TGCAGGGCTAGAGATCGAGAGTCCTCCGGGACTGAGCGCTACGAG. Amino acid sequence: CRARDRESSGTERYE. In full, the CDR3 reads CRARDRESSGTERYEQYF. The chain is built from TRBV20-1 and TRBJ2-7; a possible D gene is TRBD2 (6 bases). The missing CDR3 end, 3 residues past where the read stops, is filled in from the germline J gene. CDR1 DFQATT and CDR2 SNEGSKA come from the germline V gene (reference sequence). The CDR3 contains 18 residues.

The chain's CDR3 is CASSHNRENEQYF. The CDR3 bases that were read are TGTGCCAGCAGCCATAACAGGGAGAACGAG. The chain uses TRBV7-9 and TRBJ2-7; weak D call: TRBD1 (6 bases). The observed sequence ends 3 residues before the CDR3 terminus, with the missing tail filled in from the germline J gene. Trimming pared 5 bases from V and 5 bases from J, leaving 13 bases between. Germline V CDR1 and CDR2: SEHNR, FQNEAQ (reference sequence). The length of the CDR3 is 13 residues.

As regards this clone: With the read ending 3 residues before the CDR3 end, the germline J gene is used to fill in that end. V and J are TRBV20-1 and TRBJ2-4; 9 positions match TRBD2. Trimming removed 4 bases from V and 9 bases from J; junction bases left unmatched: 13. The germline CDR1 and CDR2 sequences are DFQATT and SNEGSKA (reference sequence). CDR3 length equals 15 residues. Partial CDR3 DNA: TGCAGTGCTACAACACTGGGACTAGCAGGTTCCATT. Its protein is CSATTLGLAGSI. The CDR3 in its entirety is CSATTLGLAGSIQYF.

A word on this clone: Read data end 3 residues before the CDR3 end; the end is taken from the germline J gene. V and J are TRBV7-9 and TRBJ1-1; TRBD1 is a possible D gene (5 bases). The CDR3 runs 14 residues. The germline V gene has CDR1 SEHNR and CDR2 FQNEAQ (reference sequence). The CDR3 bases that were read are TGTGCCAGCAGCCCGCCTAGCGGGGACTACGAG. It translates to CASSPPSGDYE. The whole CDR3 region reads CASSPPSGDYEAFF.

Points on this clone: Sequencing ends 3 residues short of the CDR3 end; the germline J gene provides the rest. The J gene is TRBJ1-1, the V gene TRBV10-1; D may be TRBD1 (6 bases). This CDR3 has 14 amino acids. Trimming left V 8 bases short and J 7 bases short, with 20 bases between. The V gene's germline CDR1 is WNHNN and CDR2 SYGVQD (reference sequence). CDR3 DNA, as far as it was read: TGCGCCAGCTGCCCCCCCGAGGGGGGGGGTGAA. It codes for CASCPPEGGGE. The CDR3, in full, reads CASCPPEGGGEAFF.

Concerning this clone: The CDR3 end falls 3 residues outside the read, so it is completed with the germline J gene. V usage is TRBV20-1 and J usage is TRBJ2-2, with 10 positions matching TRBD2. This CDR3 has 17 amino acids. V lost 0 bases and J lost 4; bases outside the gene matches: 8. The germline CDR1 and CDR2 sequences are DFQATT and SNEGSKA (reference sequence). The covered CDR3 bases are TGCAGTGCTAGAGATTGGCCGGTAGCGGGGGGCACCGGGGAG. It is translated as CSARDWPVAGGTGE. The whole CDR3 reads CSARDWPVAGGTGELFF.

Notes on this clone: Read coverage stops 3 residues before the CDR3 terminus; the germline J gene supplies the remainder. The J gene is TRBJ2-2, the V gene TRBV7-3; D gene uncertain. CDR1 and CDR2 (germline): SGHTA, FQGTGA. The CDR3 is 13 residues long. The CDR3 protein is CASGLFESEKLFF. CDR3 DNA, as far as it was read: TGTGCCAGCGGGCTCTTCGAGAGTGAAAAG.

About this clone: The CDR3 is cut off 3 residues early in the read; its end comes from the germline J gene. The rearrangement joins TRBV10-3 to TRBJ1-1, with D possibly TRBD1 on 6 matching bases. Germline assignment: CDR1 ENHRY and CDR2 SYGVKD. The CDR3 is 12 residues long. Trimming cost V 3 bases and J 6 bases, with 8 bases left between them. The DNA read from the CDR3 is TGTGCCATCAGTGACGGGACACCTGAA. Its protein is CAISDGTPE. The CDR3 reads in full as CAISDGTPEAFF.

Of note for this clone: The CDR3 end is not reached by the read, which stops 3 residues before it; the germline J gene fills it in. This chain joins TRBV20-1 and TRBJ1-2; 8 bases line up with TRBD1. Germline CDR1 reads DFQATT; CDR2 reads SNEGSKA (reference sequence). The CDR3 is 15 amino acids. V was pared by 3 bases and J by 0 bases, with 6 bases of the junction left unmatched. The CDR3: CSARDRESANYGYTF. The CDR3 bases that were read are TGCAGTGCTAGGGACAGGGAAAGCGCTAACTATGGC.

Points on this clone: From the germline J gene comes the end of the CDR3, since the read stops 3 residues before it. The V call is TRBV20-1, the J call TRBJ1-1, with 9 bases that match TRBD1. Germline V lookup: CDR1 DFQATT, CDR2 SNEGSKA (reference sequence). Trimming removed 0 bases from V and 5 bases from J; junction bases left unmatched: 7. The CDR3 totals 15 residues. The CDR3 bases that were read are TGCAGTGCTAGAGATTTGGGACAGGGTTTTACTGAA. Encoded protein: CSARDLGQGFTE. The CDR3 reads in full as CSARDLGQGFTEAFF.

With respect to this clone: The CDR3 is cut off 3 residues early in the read; its end comes from the germline J gene. The chain uses TRBV6-1 and TRBJ2-2; D perhaps matches TRBD1 (5 bases). Trimming took off 4 bases at V and 3 bases at J, with 12 bases between the two ends. Germline V lookup: CDR1 MNHNS, CDR2 SASEGT. This CDR3 spans 15 amino acids. This chain's CDR3 is CASSAQGGDTGELFF. The CDR3 DNA, read in part, is TGTGCCAGCAGTGCTCAGGGCGGCGACACCGGGGAG.

In the case of this clone: The CDR3 end is not reached by the read, which stops 3 residues before it; the germline J gene fills it in. This chain uses TRBV12-3 or TRBV12-4 with TRBJ1-5, with a possible D match to TRBD1 (6 bases). Trimming left V 1 base short and J 5 bases short, with 15 bases between. This CDR3 has 16 residues. The covered CDR3 bases are TGTGCCAGCAGTTTAGTAACGCAGGGGTATGATCAGCCC. Protein product: CASSLVTQGYDQP. The whole CDR3 region reads CASSLVTQGYDQPQHF.

Note on this clone: The read comes to an end 3 residues before the CDR3 does, leaving the germline J gene to fill in the end. This chain connects TRBV14 to TRBJ2-1; 8 nucleotides align to TRBD2. Per germline, CDR1 SGHDN and CDR2 FVKESK. The CDR3 loop spans 16 amino acids. The J segment lost 0 bases and the V segment lost 0 bases, leaving 1 base of the junction unmatched. The sequenced part of the CDR3 DNA is TGTGCCAGCAGCCAAGAGCTAGCGGGCTCCTACAATGAG. Translated, it gives CASSQELAGSYNE. The full CDR3 reads CASSQELAGSYNEQFF. The full variable domain, in which reference TRBV14 and TRBJ2-1 provide the parts outside the CDR3, is EAGVTQFPSHSVIEKGQTVTLRCDPISGHDNLYWYRRVMGKEIKFLLHFVKESKQDESGMPNNRFLAERTGGTYSTLKVQPAELEDSGVYFCASSQELAGSYNEQFFGPGTRLTVL.

The CDR3 bases that were read are TGTGCCAGCAGCCCCGGGGGAACCCGGGGAGATACG. Its translation: CASSPGGTRGDT. The complete CDR3 sequence is CASSPGGTRGDTQYF. This chain uses TRBV7-2 with TRBJ2-3; D may be TRBD2 (6 bases). From the germline J gene comes the end of the CDR3, since the read stops 3 residues before it. V lost 5 bases, J lost 5 bases, and 17 bases lay in between. CDR1 SGHTA and CDR2 FQGNSA come from the germline V gene. This CDR3 has 15 residues.

A note on this clone: Coverage ceases 3 residues before the CDR3 finishes, and the germline J gene fills in the end. The V gene is TRBV20-1, the J gene TRBJ2-3; 11 bases agree with TRBD2. J lost 0 bases, V lost 0 bases, and 2 bases had no gene match. CDR1 and CDR2 from the germline V gene are DFQATT and SNEGSKA (reference sequence). The CDR3 is made up of 16 amino acids. Partial CDR3 DNA: TGCAGTGCTAGAGATCGACTAGCGGGGAGCACAGATACG. Translated: CSARDRLAGSTDT. The entire CDR3 reads CSARDRLAGSTDTQYF.